The source of this T cell receptor (beta chain) is a study of blood T cell repertoires in COVID-19. Study as a whole: Specimens from acute and convalescent COVID-19 originated in the United States, Italy and Spain. PBMCs, B-cell-depleted T cells, or T cells provided the cDNA or gDNA that made up the material.

The CDR3 totals 14 residues. The germline CDR1 and CDR2 sequences are SGHTA and FQGNSA. V was shortened by 5 bases and J by 3 bases, with 14 bases between the two germline ends. Original methodology: Cell counts per sample came from amplifying reference gene primers. Clones were read by immunoSEQ multiplex PCR, and TCRdb kept only the in-frame ones, dropping some. V, J and clone size derive from that table, while D and trimming were established from the DNA sequence. In the table there are roughly 200,000 clones, about 80% of which are singletons. The chain has TRBV7-2 and TRBJ2-7, with D perhaps matching TRBD1 (5 bases). The specimen sequenced was peripheral blood. The source of this sequence is a human donor in a cohort sampled during active COVID-19. The CDR3 protein is CASSPDKIYYEQYF. In nucleotides, the CDR3 is TGTGCCAGCAGCCCGGACAAGATCTACTACGAGCAGTACTTC.